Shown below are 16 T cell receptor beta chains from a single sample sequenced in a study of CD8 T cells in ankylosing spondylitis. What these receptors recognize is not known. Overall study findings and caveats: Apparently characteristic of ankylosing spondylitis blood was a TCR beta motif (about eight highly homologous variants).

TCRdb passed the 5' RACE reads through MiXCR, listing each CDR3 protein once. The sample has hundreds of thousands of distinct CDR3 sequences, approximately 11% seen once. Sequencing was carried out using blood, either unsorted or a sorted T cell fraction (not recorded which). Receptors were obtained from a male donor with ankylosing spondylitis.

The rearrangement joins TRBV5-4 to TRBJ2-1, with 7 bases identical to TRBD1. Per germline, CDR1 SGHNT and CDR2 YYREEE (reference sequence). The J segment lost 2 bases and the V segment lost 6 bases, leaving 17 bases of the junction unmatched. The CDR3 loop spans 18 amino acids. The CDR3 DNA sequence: TGTGCCAGCACCACACTTTTTGAGAAGAGGGGGCCCTACAATGAGCAGTTCTTC. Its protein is CASTTLFEKRGPYNEQFF.

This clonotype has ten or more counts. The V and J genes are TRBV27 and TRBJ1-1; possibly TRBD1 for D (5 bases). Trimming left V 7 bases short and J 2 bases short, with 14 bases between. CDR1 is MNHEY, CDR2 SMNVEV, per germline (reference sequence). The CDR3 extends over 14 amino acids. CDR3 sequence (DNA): TGTGCCAGCAATGCCCGGGGCTCAAACACTGAAGCTTTCTTT. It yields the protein CASNARGSNTEAFF.

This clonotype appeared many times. CDR3 amino acids: CSAREGTYDQPQHF. Here the CDR3 DNA reads TGCAGTGCTAGAGAAGGGACCTATGATCAGCCCCAGCATTTT. This chain connects TRBV20-1 to TRBJ1-5, with D possibly being TRBD1 (5 bases). Germline V gives CDR1 DFQATT, CDR2 SNEGSKA (reference sequence). V lost 0 bases, J lost 5 bases, and 11 bases lay in between. The CDR3 is made up of 14 amino acids.

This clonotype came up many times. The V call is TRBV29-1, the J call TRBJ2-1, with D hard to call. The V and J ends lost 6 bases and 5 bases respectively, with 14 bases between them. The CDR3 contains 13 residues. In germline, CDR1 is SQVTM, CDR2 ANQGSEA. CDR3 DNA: TGCAGCGTCCAGGCCAGTACCGACAATGAGCAGTTCTTC. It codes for CSVQASTDNEQFF.

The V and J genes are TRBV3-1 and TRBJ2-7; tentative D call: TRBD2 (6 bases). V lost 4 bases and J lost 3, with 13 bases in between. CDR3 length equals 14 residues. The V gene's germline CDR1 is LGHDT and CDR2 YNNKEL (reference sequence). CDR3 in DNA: TGTGCCAGCAGCCCGACTAGTTCCTTCTACGAGCAGTACTTC. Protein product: CASSPTSSFYEQYF.

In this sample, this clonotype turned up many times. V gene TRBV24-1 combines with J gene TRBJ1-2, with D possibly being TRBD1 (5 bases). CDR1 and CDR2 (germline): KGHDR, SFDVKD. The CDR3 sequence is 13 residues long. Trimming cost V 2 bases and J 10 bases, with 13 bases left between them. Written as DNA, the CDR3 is TGTGCCACCAGTGATTCCACCGACAGAGACTACACCTTC. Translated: CATSDSTDRDYTF.

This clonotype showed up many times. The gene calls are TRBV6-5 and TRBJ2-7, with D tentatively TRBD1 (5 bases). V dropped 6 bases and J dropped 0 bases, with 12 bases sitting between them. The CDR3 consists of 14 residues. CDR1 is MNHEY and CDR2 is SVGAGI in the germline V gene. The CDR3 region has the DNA TGTGCCAGCAGCCACGACAGTAACTCCTACGAGCAGTACTTC. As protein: CASSHDSNSYEQYF.

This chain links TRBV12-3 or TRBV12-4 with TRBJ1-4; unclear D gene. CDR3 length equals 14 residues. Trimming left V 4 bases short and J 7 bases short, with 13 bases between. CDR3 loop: CASSSDAWGEKLFF. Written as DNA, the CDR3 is TGTGCCAGCAGTTCCGACGCCTGGGGTGAAAAACTGTTTTTT.

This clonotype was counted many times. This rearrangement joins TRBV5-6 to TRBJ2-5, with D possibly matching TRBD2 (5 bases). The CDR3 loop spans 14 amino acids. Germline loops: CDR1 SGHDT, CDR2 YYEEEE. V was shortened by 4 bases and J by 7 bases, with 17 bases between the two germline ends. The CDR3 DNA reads TGTGCCAGCAGCGCTTACGGGATCCGGGGGACCCAGTACTTC. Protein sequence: CASSAYGIRGTQYF.

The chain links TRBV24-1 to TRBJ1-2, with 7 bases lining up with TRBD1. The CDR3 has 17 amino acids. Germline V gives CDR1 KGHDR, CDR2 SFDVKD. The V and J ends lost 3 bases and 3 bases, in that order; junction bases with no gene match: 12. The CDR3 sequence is CATSDPGQAEGHYGYTF. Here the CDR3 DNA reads TGTGCCACCAGTGATCCCGGACAGGCCGAGGGACACTATGGCTACACCTTC.

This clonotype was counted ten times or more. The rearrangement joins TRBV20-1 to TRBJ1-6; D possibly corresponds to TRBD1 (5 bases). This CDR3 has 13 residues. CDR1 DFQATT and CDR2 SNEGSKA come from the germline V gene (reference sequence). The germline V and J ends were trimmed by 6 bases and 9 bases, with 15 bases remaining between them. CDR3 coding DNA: TGCAGTGCCAGGGATCGGGGGGTTTCACCCCTCCACTTT. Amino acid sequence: CSARDRGVSPLHF.

Here the CDR3 DNA reads TGTGCCAGCAGCCAAGAAGACGGGACAGCTCTTGAGCAGTTCTTC. This sequence encodes CASSQEDGTALEQFF. The chain is built from TRBV3-1 and TRBJ2-1, with 7 bases matching TRBD1. The CDR3 spans 15 residues. Germline loops: CDR1 LGHDT, CDR2 YNNKEL (reference sequence). J gave up 9 bases and V 0 bases, and 8 bases lay outside the gene matches.

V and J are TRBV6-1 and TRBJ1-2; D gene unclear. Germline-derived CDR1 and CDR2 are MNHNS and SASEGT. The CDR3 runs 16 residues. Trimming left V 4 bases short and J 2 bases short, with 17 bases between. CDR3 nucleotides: TGTGCCAGCAGTGTCGGGGAGTCAGGAGGCAACTATGGCTACACCTTC. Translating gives CASSVGESGGNYGYTF.

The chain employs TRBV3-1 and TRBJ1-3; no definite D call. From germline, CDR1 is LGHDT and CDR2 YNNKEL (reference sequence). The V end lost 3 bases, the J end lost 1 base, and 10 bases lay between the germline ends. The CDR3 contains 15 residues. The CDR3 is CASSQMSGSGNTIYF. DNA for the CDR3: TGTGCCAGCAGCCAGATGTCGGGGTCTGGAAACACCATATATTTT.

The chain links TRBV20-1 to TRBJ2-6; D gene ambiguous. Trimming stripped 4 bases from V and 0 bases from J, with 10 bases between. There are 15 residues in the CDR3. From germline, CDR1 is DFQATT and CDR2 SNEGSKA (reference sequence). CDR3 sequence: CSATSPGSGANVLTF. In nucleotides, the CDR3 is TGCAGTGCTACCTCGCCAGGCTCTGGGGCCAACGTCCTGACTTTC.

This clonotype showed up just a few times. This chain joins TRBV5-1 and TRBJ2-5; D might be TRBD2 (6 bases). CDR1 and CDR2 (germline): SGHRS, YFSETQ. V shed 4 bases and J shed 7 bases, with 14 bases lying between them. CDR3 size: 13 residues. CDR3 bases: TGCGCCAGCAGCCACGGGGGAGGTTCGACCCAGTACTTC. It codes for CASSHGGGSTQYF.